The T cell receptor beta chain under discussion was sequenced for a study of CD8+CD57+ T cells in acquired aplastic anemia. Study in general: Average DNA yield from sorted CD4+ and CD8+ cells was around 3 ug. Study-level points and caveats: For CD8+ Simpson's diversity, patients and controls showed no significant difference.

CDR3 and TCR beta VDJ profiling relied on a genomic DNA template. In TCRdb, the reads were re-called with MiXCR into one record per CDR3 protein. The data hold about 98,000 distinct CDR3 sequences, with about 66% observed a single time. The germline V gene encodes CDR1 LNHDA and CDR2 SQIVND (reference sequence). With 6 bases clipped from V and 4 bases from J, the junction kept 7 bases outside the gene matches. This CDR3 spans 15 amino acids. All patients picked for sequencing had shown, by flow cytometry, an expansion of CD8+CD57+ cells. Therapy had not been given to patients before blood sampling. On this clonotype itself: Its antigen is unknown.

The V and J genes are TRBV19 and TRBJ2-3; 10 bases align to TRBD2. The receptor was isolated from a human donor with aplastic anemia. Material: sorted CD4+, CD8+, or CD8+CD57+ T cells (not recorded which) from PBMCs. In DNA form, the CDR3 reads TGTGCCAGTAGAAGAAGCGGGAGGGCCCCAGATACGCAGTATTTT. This translates into CASRRSGRAPDTQYF.